Sequencing of this TCR beta chain was carried out in a study of T-cell reconstitution after alpha-beta-depleted transplantation in children (dated by TCRdb to about 2016). About the full investigation: The study quantitatively tracked T-cell immune reconstitution after TCRalphabeta/CD19-depleted allogeneic hematopoietic cell transplantation in children using TCR repertoire profiling. Paper-wide results and their limitations: The frequencies of hyperexpanded clones fell over the following months, and after one year, T-cell counts and TCRbeta diversity were mostly attributed to newly produced T cells. Apparently early alphabetaT-cell count recovery about two months after transplant reportedly relied on only several hundred rapidly expanded clones derived from non-depleted graft cells. The high TCRbeta diversity at day 60 in some patients was ascribed to recipient T cells and intrathymic progenitors that had survived conditioning.

To note about this clonotype: The target of this receptor is not known. Base-call qualities are not available, and no considerably larger clone is one nucleotide away.

The library was obtained by PCR. The reads were generated on an Illumina HiSeq 2500. Molecular barcoding was employed in the preparation of TCR libraries, with unique molecular identifiers being used to normalize TCRbeta repertoire quantification. The raw public data were reprocessed by TCRdb itself: fastp quality trimming at Q25, MiXCR clonotype calling, in-frame beta chains only. A single entry per CDR3 protein holds the most common genes and DNA from its merged rows. For this sample there are 200,000 to 250,000 distinct CDR3 sequences; 20% to 30% appear just once. Jointly, the top ten make up around 4.8% of the sample. CDR1 and CDR2 are read off the germline V gene as MGHRA and YSYEKL. The CDR3, cysteine through phenylalanine, is 14 amino acids long. The CDR3 DNA has 42 bases and is translated from base 1. V and J are trimmed by 3 bases and 5 bases, and the gene matches miss 4 bases of the junction.

What the treatment or condition label conveys for this sample: allogeneic hematopoietic cell transplantation with graft depleted of TCRalphabeta T cells and CD19 B cells. The transplant recipients were children given TCRalphabeta/CD19-depleted allogeneic hematopoietic cell grafts. The receptor chain draws on TRBV4-1 and TRBJ2-5, with TRBD1 matching 9 junction bases. The specimen was PBMCs, mostly from graft donor cells, collected 360 days after TCRalphabeta/CD19-depleted stem cell transplant. This clonotype originated in a female patient aged 2-10 years who had a stem cell transplant for congenital amegakaryocytic thrombocytopenia, so the T cells may come from the graft donor. The nucleotides read TGCGCCAGCAGCCACCCGGGACAGGGCGAGACCCAGTACTTC. Its coded protein is CASSHPGQGETQYF.